This is a list of T cell receptor beta chains from one sample in a study of CD8+ T cells in alopecia areata. Measured with immunoSEQ multiplex PCR; TCRdb has only the in-frame clones, and not every one. Of about 250,000 clones in the sample, roughly 63% were seen once. The specimen comprised CD4+ T cells sorted from blood, sampled around week 54, from a patient treated with tofacitinib. These TCRs come from a human donor with alopecia areata. CDR3s include the opening cysteine and the closing phenylalanine or tryptophan. D genes are given only for firm matches. Not all rows give a size; the values are once, few, many and, for expanded clones, a class.

J gene,clone size,D gene,V gene,CDR3 protein,CDR3 DNA
TRBJ2-5,-,-,TRBV19,CASRGAGETQYF,TGTGCCAGTAGGGGGGCTGGAGAGACCCAGTACTTC
TRBJ1-2,few,TRBD1,TRBV2,CASSWDRGQVGYTF,TGTGCCAGCAGCTGGGACAGGGGGCAAGTTGGCTACACCTTC
TRBJ2-5,few,-,TRBV6-6,CASRNRDLQETQYF,TGTGCCAGCAGGAACCGGGACCTCCAAGAGACCCAGTACTTC
TRBJ1-6,-,-,TRBV14,CASSYSTVARSPLHF,TGTGCCAGCAGCTACTCGACGGTAGCTCGTTCACCCCTCCACTTT
TRBJ2-6,few,-,TRBV2,CASSASSGANVLTF,TGTGCCAGCAGCGCTAGCTCTGGGGCCAACGTCCTGACTTTC
TRBJ2-4,few,-,TRBV7-2,CASTPTGRNIQYF,TGTGCCAGCACCCCGACAGGGAGGAACATTCAGTACTTC
TRBJ1-1,few,TRBD1,TRBV7-9,CASSIRPGQGNTEAFF,TGTGCCAGCAGCATTAGGCCGGGACAGGGGAACACTGAAGCTTTCTTT
TRBJ1-5,-,-,TRBV30,CAWRVKGGGRQPQHF,TGTGCCTGGAGGGTGAAGGGCGGCGGCAGGCAGCCCCAGCATTTT
TRBJ1-1,-,TRBD1,TRBV19,CASSPRTGRSSNTEAFF,TGTGCCAGTAGTCCCCGGACAGGGAGGAGCTCGAACACTGAAGCTTTCTTT
TRBJ2-2,few,-,TRBV7-3,CASSLTGHLGELFF,TGTGCCAGCAGCTTAACTGGGCACCTCGGGGAGCTGTTTTTT
TRBJ2-5,-,-,TRBV4-3,CASSQEGVETQYF,TGCGCCAGCAGCCAAGAAGGTGTCGAGACCCAGTACTTC
TRBJ2-3,once,TRBD2,TRBV9,CASSVSGGIDTQYF,TGTGCCAGCAGCGTTAGCGGGGGAATAGATACGCAGTATTTT
TRBJ1-1,-,-,TRBV7-2,CASSSSHNTEAFF,TGTGCCAGCAGCTCCTCCCACAACACTGAAGCTTTCTTT
TRBJ1-5,-,-,TRBV30,CAWAGPGIGQPQHF,TGTGCCTGGGCTGGGCCGGGGATCGGTCAGCCCCAGCATTTT
TRBJ2-7,-,-,TRBV6-6,CASSYDDSAPGQYF,TGTGCCAGCAGTTACGACGACAGCGCCCCGGGGCAGTACTTC
TRBJ2-5,-,TRBD1,TRBV30,CAWTTGAETQYF,TGTGCCTGGACCACAGGGGCAGAGACCCAGTACTTC
TRBJ1-5,-,-,TRBV6-5,CASSPQQSGQPQHF,TGTGCCAGCAGTCCCCAGCAGTCTGGTCAGCCCCAGCATTTT
TRBJ2-7,once,-,TRBV2,CASIYMGGSYEQYF,TGTGCCAGCATCTATATGGGGGGTTCGTACGAGCAGTACTTC
TRBJ1-1,-,-,TRBV13,CASSGPRGRRTEAFF,TGTGCCAGCAGCGGCCCCAGAGGGAGGAGAACTGAAGCTTTCTTT
TRBJ1-3,few,-,TRBV7-4,CASSSPTTIYF,TGTGCCAGCAGCTCACCGACCACCATATATTTT
TRBJ2-7,few,-,TRBV15,CATSRVGIYEQYF,TGTGCCACCAGCAGAGTTGGGATCTACGAGCAGTACTTC
TRBJ2-7,-,TRBD1,TRBV15,CATSRAWTGTAYEQYF,TGTGCCACCAGCAGAGCCTGGACAGGGACCGCCTACGAGCAGTACTTC
TRBJ1-2,-,-,TRBV29-1,CSVEGTNYGYTF,TGCAGCGTTGAAGGGACTAACTATGGCTACACCTTC
TRBJ2-7,-,TRBD1,TRBV6-6,CASTPDRGEQYF,TGTGCCAGCACCCCAGACAGGGGCGAGCAGTACTTC
TRBJ2-4,-,-,TRBV15,CATSRDTQEDIQYF,TGTGCCACCAGCAGAGATACTCAAGAAGACATTCAGTACTTC
TRBJ1-3,few,-,TRBV5-1,CASSLAAAVSGNTIYF,TGCGCCAGCAGCTTGGCCGCTGCGGTCTCTGGAAACACCATATATTTT
TRBJ1-2,many,-,TRBV5-4,CASSLGLGVKDYGYTF,TGTGCCAGCAGCCTTGGACTGGGAGTCAAAGACTATGGCTACACCTTC
TRBJ2-4,few,-,TRBV4-1,CASSQEFGGRTVANIQYF,TGCGCCAGCAGCCAAGAGTTTGGCGGGCGGACTGTCGCAAACATTCAGTACTTC
TRBJ2-1,-,-,TRBV9,CASSVGDPERNEQFF,TGTGCCAGCAGCGTAGGGGACCCGGAGCGGAATGAGCAGTTCTTC
TRBJ1-2,few,TRBD1,TRBV5-6,CASSFGQGDGYTF,TGTGCCAGCAGCTTTGGACAGGGGGATGGCTACACCTTC
TRBJ1-2,-,-,TRBV27,CASSLAGSGHGYTF,TGTGCCAGCAGTTTAGCAGGGAGTGGTCATGGCTACACCTTC
TRBJ2-3,-,-,TRBV30,CAWMVGRDSTDTQYF,TGTGCCTGGATGGTGGGGAGAGATAGCACAGATACGCAGTATTTT
TRBJ1-2,-,-,TRBV30,CAWSWARGYGYTF,TGTGCCTGGAGTTGGGCCAGAGGCTATGGCTACACCTTC
TRBJ2-1,once,TRBD1,TRBV18,CASSPPTGDEQFF,TGTGCCAGCTCACCACCGACAGGGGATGAGCAGTTCTTC
TRBJ2-7,-,-,TRBV2,CASIRDTTYEQYF,TGTGCCAGCATCCGGGACACCACCTACGAGCAGTACTTC
TRBJ2-6,-,-,TRBV19,CASTLGGGAGANVLTF,TGTGCCAGTACCTTGGGTGGAGGGGCTGGGGCCAACGTCCTGACTTTC
TRBJ2-5,-,-,TRBV27,CASSWLSGQTQYF,TGTGCCAGCAGCTGGTTGTCTGGGCAGACCCAGTACTTC
TRBJ2-3,few,TRBD1,TRBV27,CASSPRAGGADTQYF,TGTGCCAGCAGTCCTCGGGCAGGGGGCGCAGATACGCAGTATTTT
TRBJ2-5,-,-,TRBV5-1,CASSLGGIQETQYF,TGCGCCAGCAGCTTGGGCGGGATTCAAGAGACCCAGTACTTC
TRBJ1-6,-,-,TRBV9,CASSAGQDSPLHF,TGTGCCAGCAGCGCTGGACAAGATTCACCCCTCCACTTT
TRBJ1-6,-,-,TRBV4-2,CASSPEGGASPLHF,TGTGCCAGCAGCCCCGAGGGGGGTGCATCACCCCTCCACTTT
TRBJ1-1,few,-,TRBV7-9,CASSPAVTEAFF,TGTGCCAGCAGCCCCGCGGTCACTGAAGCTTTCTTT
TRBJ1-4,-,-,TRBV4-1,CASSQGAGAHEKLFF,TGCGCCAGCAGCCAAGGGGCAGGGGCTCATGAAAAACTGTTTTTT
TRBJ2-5,-,TRBD2,TRBV9,CASSLGLAEETQYF,TGTGCCAGCAGCCTCGGACTAGCGGAAGAGACCCAGTACTTC
TRBJ2-5,-,-,TRBV29-1,CSASDRTGVETQYF,TGCAGCGCCAGTGACCGAACCGGAGTCGAGACCCAGTACTTC
TRBJ1-2,few,-,TRBV5-6,CASSSWSGWDGYTF,TGTGCCAGCAGCTCTTGGTCAGGGTGGGATGGCTACACCTTC
TRBJ2-7,few,TRBD2,TRBV7-2,CASSPGGVIHEQYF,TGTGCCAGCAGCCCGGGAGGCGTCATCCACGAGCAGTACTTC
TRBJ1-1,-,-,TRBV30,CAFRRGQNTEAFF,TGTGCCTTCCGGAGGGGACAGAACACTGAAGCTTTCTTT
TRBJ2-5,once,TRBD2,TRBV5-1,CASSSSGLAGVETQYF,TGCGCCAGCAGCTCATCGGGACTAGCGGGGGTAGAGACCCAGTACTTC
TRBJ2-7,-,-,TRBV6-5,CASSSRTFLVSYEQYF,TGTGCCAGCAGTTCCCGGACTTTTCTAGTCTCCTACGAGCAGTACTTC
TRBJ1-2,few,TRBD1,TRBV4-1,CASSHALRQGNYGYTF,TGCGCCAGCAGCCACGCACTCAGACAGGGGAACTATGGCTACACCTTC
TRBJ1-6,once,-,TRBV21-1,CASSSPIPLHF,TGTGCCAGCAGCAGTCCCATACCCCTCCACTTT
TRBJ2-7,few,TRBD1,TRBV30,CAWSAGGYEQYF,TGTGCCTGGAGTGCAGGGGGCTACGAGCAGTACTTC
TRBJ1-2,-,-,TRBV29-1,CSVGPSLYGYTF,TGCAGCGTTGGGCCCTCACTCTATGGCTACACCTTC
TRBJ1-1,-,-,TRBV6-5,CASTGHTEAFF,TGTGCCAGCACCGGACACACTGAAGCTTTCTTT
TRBJ2-3,-,-,TRBV4-1,CASSQIGTDTQYF,TGCGCCAGCAGCCAGATTGGCACAGATACGCAGTATTTT
TRBJ1-2,-,-,TRBV9,CASSVAGAATYGYTF,TGTGCCAGCAGCGTAGCAGGGGCAGCTACCTATGGCTACACCTTC